This T cell receptor (beta chain) originates from a study of T cell responses to AZD1222 COVID-19 vaccine. Regarding this clone: Its specificity is unknown.

The V gene lost 4 bases and the J gene lost 5 bases, with 17 bases spanning the gap. CDR3 size: 15 residues. Germline V gives CDR1 MDHEN, CDR2 SYDVKM. The table came from immunoSEQ multiplex PCR; TCRdb's copy has only in-frame clones and leaves some out. The table records approximately 180,000 clones, about 85% of them present only once. Study-level findings and limits: After the peak T cell response, and only then, were repertoires sampled. The donor group comprised mostly white British people and more females; the analysis possibly underestimated clonal diversity.

The sample consisted of peripheral blood, taken on day 0 of AZD1222 vaccination. The chain couples TRBV28 to TRBJ2-5, with a weak D call TRBD1 (6 bases). This sequence was found in an adult in good health. CDR3 bases: TGTGCCAGCAGTTCCTTTCTGGGGGCCGAGGAGACCCAGTACTTC. Amino acids: CASSSFLGAEETQYF. The full variable domain, in which reference TRBV28 and TRBJ2-5 provide the parts outside the CDR3, is DVKVTQSSRYLVKRTGEKVFLECVQDMDHENMFWYRQDPGLGLRLIYFSYDVKMKEKGDIPEGYSVSREKKERFSLILESASTNQTSMYLCASSSFLGAEETQYFGPGTRLLVL.